Below are 10 T cell receptor beta chains sequenced from a single sample in a study of cytomegalovirus exposure and HLA in healthy donors (dated by TCRdb to the late 2010s). The library relied on the immunoSEQ multiplex PCR assay. The table comes from immuneACCESS by way of TCRdb, which keeps in-frame sequences with V and J called. Part of the clones is missing from these tables; in studies checked, under half for an unresolved V gene and the rest for unknown reasons. This sample is represented by under 350,000 clones; 86% of them were singletons. The top ten clonotypes cover more than 0.8% of the sample. The sequenced sample was PBMCs. These receptors all come from a woman younger than 30 in good health and CMV-seronegative.

CDR3 sequence (DNA): TGTGCCAGCAGTTCGCCGGGACAGGGGGAACAGCCCCAGCATTTT. It is translated as CASSSPGQGEQPQHF. The rearrangement links TRBV28 to TRBJ1-5; 11 bases align to TRBD1. The V segment lost 4 bases and the J segment 7 bases; nucleotides outside the gene matches: 6. Germline CDR1 reads MDHEN; CDR2 reads SYDVKM. The CDR3 has 15 amino acids.

This clone was detected only once. The V gene is TRBV5-1, the J gene TRBJ2-1; 7 bases line up with TRBD1. The J segment lost 6 bases and the V segment lost 6 bases, leaving 9 bases of the junction unmatched. Germline V lookup: CDR1 SGHRS, CDR2 YFSETQ. This CDR3 has 14 residues. CDR3 amino acids: CASTGQNRGNEQFF. The CDR3, as DNA: TGCGCCAGCACGGGTCAGAACAGGGGCAATGAGCAGTTCTTC.

The CDR3 spells CASSPQGYEQYF. The CDR3 DNA follows: TGTGCCAGCAGTCCACAGGGCTACGAGCAGTACTTC. The J gene is TRBJ2-7, the V gene TRBV27, with a possible D match to TRBD1 (6 bases). V was trimmed by 5 bases and J by 3 bases, leaving 8 bases between them. Per the germline V gene, CDR1 is MNHEY and CDR2 is SMNVEV (reference sequence). The CDR3 spans 12 residues.

This chain links TRBV12-5 with TRBJ2-7; the match to TRBD1 covers 9 bases. The V segment lost 1 base and the J segment 6 bases; nucleotides outside the gene matches: 4. CDR1 is LGHNT and CDR2 is FRNRAP in the germline V gene. The CDR3 is made up of 14 amino acids. The CDR3 sequence is CASGLGLTGGEQYF. The CDR3 DNA reads as TGTGCTAGTGGTTTGGGTTTGACAGGGGGCGAGCAGTACTTC.

The rearrangement joins TRBV10-3 to TRBJ2-7; unclear D gene. CDR3 length: 15 amino acids. The germline gives CDR1 ENHRY, CDR2 SYGVKD. The V and J ends lost 2 bases and 3 bases respectively, with 14 bases between them. CDR3 loop: CAISEGGRSYYEQYF. CDR3 DNA sequence: TGTGCCATCAGTGAGGGTGGGCGCTCGTACTACGAGCAGTACTTC.

The chain joins TRBV6-1 to TRBJ2-2; weak D call: TRBD2 (7 bases). V dropped 6 bases and J dropped 4 bases, with 12 bases sitting between them. Germline V lookup: CDR1 MNHNS, CDR2 SASEGT. The CDR3 has 14 amino acids. CDR3 nucleotides: TGTGCCAGCAGGGAGGCGGGGGCCACCGGGGAGCTGTTTTTT. This gives the protein CASREAGATGELFF.

The chain couples TRBV9 to TRBJ1-6; D is unclear. Germline loops: CDR1 SGDLS, CDR2 YYNGEE. V was clipped by 3 bases and J by 3 bases, with 10 bases between them. The CDR3 covers 15 residues. CDR3 protein: CASSGPGGYNSPLHF. Written as DNA, the CDR3 is TGTGCCAGCAGCGGGCCCGGCGGCTATAATTCACCCCTCCACTTT.

This sequence joins TRBV2 and TRBJ1-5, with 10 bases fitting TRBD1. V was clipped by 6 bases and J by 5 bases; unmatched bases: 10. This CDR3 region has 16 residues. Germline lookup yields CDR1 SNHLY and CDR2 FYNNEI. CDR3 sequence reads: CASRDDRGRGDQPQHF. The CDR3 DNA is TGTGCCAGCAGAGACGACAGGGGGCGCGGGGATCAGCCCCAGCATTTT.

The chain joins TRBV6-1 to TRBJ2-7; TRBD1 matches at 7 bases. The CDR3 runs 13 residues. CDR1 and CDR2 (germline): MNHNS, SASEGT. V was pared by 2 bases and J by 4 bases, with 2 bases of the junction left unmatched. This CDR3 is CASSESRGYEQYF. For the CDR3, the DNA is TGTGCCAGCAGTGAAAGCAGGGGGTACGAGCAGTACTTC.

CDR3 in amino acids: CASSVGGRGDEKLFF. DNA for the CDR3: TGTGCCAGCAGCGTAGGTGGACGGGGAGACGAAAAACTGTTTTTT. The rearrangement joins TRBV9 to TRBJ1-4; D remains unclear. Germline CDR1 is SGDLS and CDR2 is YYNGEE. This CDR3 contains 15 residues. V lost 0 bases and J lost 8, with 14 bases in between.